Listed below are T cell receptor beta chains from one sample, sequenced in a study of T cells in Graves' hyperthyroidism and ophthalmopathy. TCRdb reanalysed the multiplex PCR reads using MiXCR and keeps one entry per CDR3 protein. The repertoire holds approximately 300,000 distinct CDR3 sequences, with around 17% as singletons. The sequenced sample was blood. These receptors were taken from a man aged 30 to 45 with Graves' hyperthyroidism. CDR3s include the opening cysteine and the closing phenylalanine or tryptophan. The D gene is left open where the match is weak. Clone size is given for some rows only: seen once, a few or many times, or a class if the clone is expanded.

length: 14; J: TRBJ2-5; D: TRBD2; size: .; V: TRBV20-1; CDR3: CSASPGGGQEAQYF; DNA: TGCAGTGCTAGCCCGGGGGGGGGACAAGAGGCCCAGTACTTC
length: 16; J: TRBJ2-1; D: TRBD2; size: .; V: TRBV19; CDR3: CASSIHMAGVGNEQFF; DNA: TGTGCCAGTAGTATTCATATGGCGGGGGTGGGGAATGAGCAGTTCTTC
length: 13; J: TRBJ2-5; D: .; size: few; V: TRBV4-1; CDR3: CASSPFWHVGTDF; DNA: TGCGCCAGCAGCCCCTTCTGGCACGTAGGAACGGACTTC
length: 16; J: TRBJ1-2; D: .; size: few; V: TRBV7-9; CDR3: CASSPWDVPSNYGYTF; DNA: TGTGCCAGCAGCCCCTGGGACGTCCCTTCAAACTATGGCTACACCTTC
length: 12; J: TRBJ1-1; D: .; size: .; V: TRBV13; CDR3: CASSFTAAEAFF; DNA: TGTGCCAGCAGCTTCACCGCGGCTGAAGCTTTCTTT
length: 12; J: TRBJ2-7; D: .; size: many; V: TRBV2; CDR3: CASSKGGYEQYF; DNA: TGTGCCAGCAGTAAGGGGGGCTACGAGCAGTACTTC
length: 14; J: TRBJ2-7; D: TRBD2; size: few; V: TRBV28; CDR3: CASGLTSGSYEQYF; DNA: TGTGCCAGCGGCCTGACTAGCGGTTCCTACGAGCAGTACTTC
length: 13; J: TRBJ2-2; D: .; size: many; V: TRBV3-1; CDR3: CASSQRLAGELFF; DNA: TGTGCCAGCAGCCAACGACTAGCCGGGGAGCTGTTTTTT
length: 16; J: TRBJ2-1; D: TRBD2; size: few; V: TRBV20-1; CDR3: CSAWTSGRVSYNEQFF; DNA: TGCAGTGCTTGGACTAGCGGGAGGGTCTCCTACAATGAGCAGTTCTTC
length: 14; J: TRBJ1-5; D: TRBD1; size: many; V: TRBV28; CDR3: CASSLRQGPQPQHF; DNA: TGTGCCAGCAGTTTACGACAGGGACCTCAGCCCCAGCATTTT
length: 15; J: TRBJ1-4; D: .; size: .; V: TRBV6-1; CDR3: CASSEVGGSGEKLFF; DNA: TGTGCCAGCAGTGAAGTGGGCGGCTCCGGGGAAAAACTGTTTTTT
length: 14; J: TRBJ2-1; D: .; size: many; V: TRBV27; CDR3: CASSLGASRNEQFF; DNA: TGTGCCAGCAGTTTAGGTGCTAGCAGGAATGAGCAGTTCTTC
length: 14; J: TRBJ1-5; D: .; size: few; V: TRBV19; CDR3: CATAPRGRNQPQHF; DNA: TGTGCCACGGCACCCCGGGGACGCAATCAGCCCCAGCATTTT
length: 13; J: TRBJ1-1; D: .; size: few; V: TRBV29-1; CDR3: CSVEAQSNTEAFF; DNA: TGCAGCGTTGAAGCACAGTCAAACACTGAAGCTTTCTTT
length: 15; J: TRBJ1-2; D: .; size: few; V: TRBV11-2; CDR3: CASSISYGTDYGYTF; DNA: TGTGCCAGCAGCATAAGTTACGGGACGGACTATGGCTACACCTTC
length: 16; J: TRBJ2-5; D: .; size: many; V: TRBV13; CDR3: CASSTGGPSSGETQYF; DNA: TGTGCCAGCAGCACGGGCGGGCCTAGCAGTGGCGAGACCCAGTACTTC
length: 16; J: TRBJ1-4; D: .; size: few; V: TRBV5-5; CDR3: CASSSRGVATNEKLFF; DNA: TGTGCCAGCAGCTCACGAGGCGTTGCAACTAATGAAAAACTGTTTTTT
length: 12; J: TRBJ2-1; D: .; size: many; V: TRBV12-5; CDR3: CASAWGANEQFF; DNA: TGTGCTAGTGCTTGGGGCGCGAATGAGCAGTTCTTC
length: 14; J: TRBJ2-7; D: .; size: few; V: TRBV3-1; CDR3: CASSLPGNSYEQYF; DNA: TGTGCCAGCAGCCTACCGGGAAATTCCTACGAGCAGTACTTC
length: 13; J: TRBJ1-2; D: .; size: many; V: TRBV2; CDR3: CASSRDESDGYTF; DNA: TGTGCCAGCAGTCGGGACGAGAGCGATGGCTACACCTTC
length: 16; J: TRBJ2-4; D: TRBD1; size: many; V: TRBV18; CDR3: CASSPPGTVAKNIQYF; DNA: TGTGCCAGCTCACCACCCGGGACAGTAGCCAAAAACATTCAGTACTTC
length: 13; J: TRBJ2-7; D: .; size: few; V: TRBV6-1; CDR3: CASSGSGTREQYF; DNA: TGTGCCAGCAGTGGGTCCGGTACGCGCGAGCAGTACTTC
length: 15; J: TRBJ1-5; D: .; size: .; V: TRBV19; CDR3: CASTLGHRDNQPQHF; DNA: TGTGCCAGTACCCTGGGACACCGGGATAATCAGCCCCAGCATTTT
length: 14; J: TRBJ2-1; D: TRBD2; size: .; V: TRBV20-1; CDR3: CSAISGLAPNEPFF; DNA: TGCAGTGCTATCTCGGGACTAGCCCCCAATGAGCCGTTCTTC
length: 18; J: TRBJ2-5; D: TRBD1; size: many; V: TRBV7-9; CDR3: CASSYVPGQGDIGETQYF; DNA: TGTGCCAGCAGCTACGTCCCGGGACAGGGGGATATTGGGGAGACCCAGTACTTC
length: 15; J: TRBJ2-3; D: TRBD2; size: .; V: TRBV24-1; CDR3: CATGDPSGKTDTQYF; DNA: TGTGCCACAGGTGATCCTAGCGGGAAAACAGATACGCAGTATTTT
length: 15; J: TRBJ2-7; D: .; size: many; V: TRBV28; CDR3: CASSTRRDGPQEQYF; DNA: TGTGCCAGCAGTACGCGACGGGACGGCCCCCAAGAGCAGTACTTC
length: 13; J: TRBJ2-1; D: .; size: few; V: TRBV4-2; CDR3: CASSQGGDYEQFF; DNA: TGTGCCAGCAGCCAAGGGGGTGACTATGAGCAGTTCTTC
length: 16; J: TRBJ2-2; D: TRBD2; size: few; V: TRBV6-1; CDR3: CASSGSGGLVTGELFF; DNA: TGTGCCAGCAGTGGAAGCGGGGGGCTGGTAACCGGGGAGCTGTTTTTT
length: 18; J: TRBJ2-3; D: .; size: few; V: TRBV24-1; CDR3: CATSDLHPDGAGTDTQYF; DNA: TGTGCCACCAGTGATTTGCACCCTGACGGGGCCGGCACAGATACGCAGTATTTT
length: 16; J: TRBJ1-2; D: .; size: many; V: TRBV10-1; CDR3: CASRDYTGTRYYGYTF; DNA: TGCGCCAGCAGAGACTACACAGGGACGCGGTACTATGGCTACACCTTC